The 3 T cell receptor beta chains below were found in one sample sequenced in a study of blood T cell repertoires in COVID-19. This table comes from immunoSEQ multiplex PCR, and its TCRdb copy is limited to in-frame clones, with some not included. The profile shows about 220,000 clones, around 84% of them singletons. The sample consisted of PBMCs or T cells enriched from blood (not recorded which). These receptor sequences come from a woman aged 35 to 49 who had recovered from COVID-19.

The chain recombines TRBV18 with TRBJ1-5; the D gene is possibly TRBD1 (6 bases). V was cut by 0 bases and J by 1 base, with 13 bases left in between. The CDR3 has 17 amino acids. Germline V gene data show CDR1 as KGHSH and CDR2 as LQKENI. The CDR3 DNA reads TGTGCCAGCTCACCACCCGGCGGGGGGGCCAGCAATCAGCCCCAGCATTTT. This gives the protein CASSPPGGGASNQPQHF.

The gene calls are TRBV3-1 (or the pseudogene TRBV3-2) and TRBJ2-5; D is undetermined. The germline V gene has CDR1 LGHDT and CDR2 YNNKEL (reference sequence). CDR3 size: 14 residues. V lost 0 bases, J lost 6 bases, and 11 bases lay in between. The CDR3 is CASSQDLTTKTQYF. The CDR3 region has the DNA TGTGCCAGCAGCCAAGACCTAACTACGAAGACCCAGTACTTC.

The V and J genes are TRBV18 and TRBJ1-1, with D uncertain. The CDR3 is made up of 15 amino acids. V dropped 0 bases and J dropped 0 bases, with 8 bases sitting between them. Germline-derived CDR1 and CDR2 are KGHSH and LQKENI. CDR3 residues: CASSPPLQLNTEAFF. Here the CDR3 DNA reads TGTGCCAGCTCACCACCGTTACAACTGAACACTGAAGCTTTCTTT. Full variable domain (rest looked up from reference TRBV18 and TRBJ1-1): NAGVMQNPRHLVRRRGQEARLRCSPMKGHSHVYWYRQLPEEGLKFMVYLQKENIIDESGMPKERFSAEFPKEGPSILRIQQVVRGDSAAYFCASSPPLQLNTEAFFGQGTRLTVV.